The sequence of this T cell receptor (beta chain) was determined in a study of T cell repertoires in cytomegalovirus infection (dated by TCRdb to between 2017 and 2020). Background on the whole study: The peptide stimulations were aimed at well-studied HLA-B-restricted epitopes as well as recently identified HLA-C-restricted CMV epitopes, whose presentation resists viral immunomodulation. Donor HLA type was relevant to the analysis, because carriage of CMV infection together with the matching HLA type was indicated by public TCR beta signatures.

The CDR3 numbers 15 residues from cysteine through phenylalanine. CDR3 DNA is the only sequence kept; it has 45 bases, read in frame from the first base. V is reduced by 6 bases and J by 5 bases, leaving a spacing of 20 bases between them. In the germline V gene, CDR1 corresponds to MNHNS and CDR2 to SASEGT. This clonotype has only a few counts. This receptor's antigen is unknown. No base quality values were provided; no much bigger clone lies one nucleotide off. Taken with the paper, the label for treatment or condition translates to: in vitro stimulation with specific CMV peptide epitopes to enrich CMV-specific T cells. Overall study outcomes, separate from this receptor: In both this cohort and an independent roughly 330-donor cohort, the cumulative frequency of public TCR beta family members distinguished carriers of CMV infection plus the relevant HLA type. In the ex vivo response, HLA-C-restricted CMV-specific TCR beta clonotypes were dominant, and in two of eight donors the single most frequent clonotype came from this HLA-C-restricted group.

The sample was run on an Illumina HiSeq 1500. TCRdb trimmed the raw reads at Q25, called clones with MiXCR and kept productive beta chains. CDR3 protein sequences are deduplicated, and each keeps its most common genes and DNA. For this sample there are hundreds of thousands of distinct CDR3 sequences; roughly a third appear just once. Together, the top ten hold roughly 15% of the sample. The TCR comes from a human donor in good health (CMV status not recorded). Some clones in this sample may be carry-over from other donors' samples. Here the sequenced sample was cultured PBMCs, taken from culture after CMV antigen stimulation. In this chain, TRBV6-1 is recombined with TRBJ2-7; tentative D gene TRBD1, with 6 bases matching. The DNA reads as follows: TGTGCCAGCAGAAAAGACAGGCCCTTTAAGGACGAGCAGTACTTC. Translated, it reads CASRKDRPFKDEQYF.